The 24 T cell receptor beta chains below come from one sample, sequenced in a study of blood T cells in healthy people across ages. A second PCR, run for roughly 7 to 11 cycles, used a sample-barcoded 5' primer plus a J-beta primer mix. TCRdb called the 5' RACE reads again in MiXCR, with one record for every CDR3 protein. The table lists 550,000 to 800,000 distinct CDR3 sequences, over 20% of them singletons. The specimen was blood. The receptor set was obtained from a man aged 70 or older in good health.

V gene TRBV24-1 combines with J gene TRBJ2-5, with D uncertain. Trimming pared 1 base from V and 7 bases from J, leaving 6 bases between. Germline values: CDR1 KGHDR, CDR2 SFDVKD. This CDR3 spans 12 amino acids. The CDR3: CATSDFKGTQYF. The CDR3 DNA reads TGTGCCACCAGTGATTTTAAGGGGACCCAGTACTTC.

This clonotype was detected only a few times. V is TRBV12-3 or TRBV12-4 and J is TRBJ1-1, with D hard to call. The V and J ends lost 0 bases and 6 bases respectively, with 11 bases between them. The CDR3 contains 14 residues. The CDR3 DNA reads TGTGCCAGCAGTTTAGCGGATTCGTACGCTGAAGCTTTCTTT. It specifies CASSLADSYAEAFF.

The J gene is TRBJ1-2, the V gene TRBV20-1; D not certain. V lost 3 bases to trimming and J lost 6 bases, with 11 bases between them. The CDR3 consists of 12 residues. Per germline, CDR1 DFQATT and CDR2 SNEGSKA (reference sequence). This CDR3 reads CSASAGIDGYTF. The CDR3 coding sequence is TGCAGTGCTAGTGCAGGTATCGATGGCTACACCTTC.

This clonotype was counted ten times or more. The rearrangement uses TRBV5-8 and TRBJ2-5; the match to TRBD2 covers 14 bases. The DNA end is a closer match to TRBJ2-1, so the J assignment may be wrong. From germline, CDR1 is SGHTS and CDR2 YDEGEE. The CDR3 runs 17 residues. The CDR3 loop is CASSLQTGTSGRSEQFF. The CDR3 coding sequence is TGTGCCAGCAGCCTCCAAACCGGGACTAGCGGGAGAAGTGAGCAGTTCTTC.

The sample holds a few counts of this clonotype. This rearrangement joins TRBV18 to TRBJ1-2; D is undetermined. This CDR3 contains 16 residues. Trimming removed 0 bases at V and 1 base at J, with 12 bases between. In germline, CDR1 is KGHSH, CDR2 LQKENI. As DNA, the CDR3 is TGTGCCAGCTCACCACCGCACAAACTCTATAACTATGGCTACACCTTC. This translates into CASSPPHKLYNYGYTF.

This clonotype was observed a handful of times. This chain links TRBV28 with TRBJ2-7; 7 bases map to TRBD1. Germline V gene data show CDR1 as MDHEN and CDR2 as SYDVKM. After removal of 4 bases from V and 3 bases from J, the junction contained 9 bases not matched to a gene. The CDR3 totals 15 residues. CDR3 nucleotides: TGTGCCAGCAGTTCGACCGGGACAGCTCACTACGAGCAGTACTTC. Amino acids: CASSSTGTAHYEQYF.

CDR3 loop: CASSLTTGLKYF. CDR3 DNA sequence: TGTGCCAGCAGCTTAACGACAGGGCTAAAGTACTTC. V and J are TRBV7-9 and TRBJ2-4, with 7 bases aligning to TRBD1. Trimming cost V 2 bases and J 14 bases; bases outside gene matches: 6. This CDR3 is 12 amino acids long. The germline gives CDR1 SEHNR, CDR2 FQNEAQ (reference sequence).

This clonotype was detected a few times. The chain carries TRBV5-6 and TRBJ2-3; TRBD2 aligns across 9 bases. V gave up 4 bases and J gave up 3 bases; unmatched junction bases: 9. Germline V CDR1 and CDR2: SGHDT, YYEEEE. The CDR3 sequence is 16 residues long. CDR3 DNA: TGTGCCAGCAGCCCCCTTAGCGGGAGCTGGACAGATACGCAGTATTTT. Its translation is CASSPLSGSWTDTQYF.

This clonotype turned up a few times. The gene calls are TRBV18 and TRBJ2-1; TRBD2 matches 12 bases. This CDR3 comprises 16 residues. In germline, CDR1 is KGHSH, CDR2 LQKENI. Trimming removed 3 bases from V and 4 bases from J; junction bases left unmatched: 4. DNA for the CDR3: TGTGCCAGCTCACCCGTGACTAGCGGGAGATACAATGAGCAGTTCTTC. Translated, it gives CASSPVTSGRYNEQFF.

This clonotype was detected only a few times. This chain joins TRBV7-9 and TRBJ2-5, with 9 bases that match TRBD2. Germline values: CDR1 SEHNR, CDR2 FQNEAQ (reference sequence). J lost 11 bases, V lost 4 bases, and 14 bases had no gene match. CDR3 size: 15 residues. The CDR3 coding sequence is TGTGCCAGCAGCTCAGTTGCGGGAGGGCCAAGTGAGCAGTACTTC. Amino acid sequence: CASSSVAGGPSEQYF. Supplemented by reference TRBV7-9 and TRBJ2-5, the full variable domain reads DTGVSQNPRHKITKRGQNVTFRCDPISEHNRLYWYRQTLGQGPEFLTYFQNEAQLEKSRLLSDRFSAERPKGSFSTLEIQRTEQGDSAMYLCASSSVAGGPSEQYFGPGTRLLVL.

This clonotype was seen at least ten times. CDR3 DNA sequence: TGTGCCAGCGCAGGGGGGCAGGCAATCAGGCGCGAGCAGTACTTC. Amino acid sequence: CASAGGQAIRREQYF. V and J are TRBV28 and TRBJ2-7, with D possibly matching TRBD1 (7 bases). The germline V gene has CDR1 MDHEN and CDR2 SYDVKM. V was shortened by 8 bases and J by 6 bases, with 23 bases between the two germline ends. CDR3 size: 15 residues.

This clonotype has a handful of counts. This chain joins TRBV7-6 and TRBJ2-5; 14 bases are a match to TRBD2. Near its end, the DNA agrees better with TRBJ2-1, so the J call may be wrong. Germline V gene data show CDR1 as SGHVS and CDR2 as FNYEAQ. The CDR3 has 16 residues. Here the CDR3 DNA reads TGTGCCAGCAGCCTGACTAGCGGGAGGGGTAGCAATGAGCAGTTCTTC. Translating gives CASSLTSGRGSNEQFF.

In its sample, this clonotype was seen many times. V is TRBV27 and J is TRBJ2-1; D remains unclear. V was cut by 3 bases and J by 7 bases, with 16 bases left in between. The germline V gene has CDR1 MNHEY and CDR2 SMNVEV (reference sequence). The CDR3 is 15 residues long. In DNA form, the CDR3 reads TGTGCCAGCAGTTTCATCTCCAGACCAACGAATGAGCAGTTCTTC. Translating gives CASSFISRPTNEQFF.

This clonotype was seen more than once but under ten times. The chain couples TRBV3-1 to TRBJ2-1; a possible D gene is TRBD2 (5 bases). The V gene's germline CDR1 is LGHDT and CDR2 YNNKEL (reference sequence). The CDR3 is 14 residues long. Trimming pared 0 bases from V and 15 bases from J, leaving 18 bases between. CDR3 region: CASSQETVNTRLFF. CDR3 nucleotide sequence: TGTGCCAGCAGCCAAGAAACTGTCAATACTAGGCTGTTCTTC.

This clonotype was observed a few times. V gene TRBV5-1 combines with J gene TRBJ1-5; 10 bases are shared with TRBD1. The V and J ends lost 0 bases and 6 bases, in that order; junction bases with no gene match: 3. Germline CDR1 reads SGHRS; CDR2 reads YFSETQ. CDR3 length equals 15 residues. Here the CDR3 DNA reads TGCGCCAGCAGCTTGGAGGGACAGGGGACTCAGCCCCAGCATTTT. Amino acids: CASSLEGQGTQPQHF.

The chain carries TRBV6-2 or TRBV6-3 and TRBJ1-4; weak D call: TRBD1 (5 bases). Per the germline V gene, CDR1 is MNHEY and CDR2 is SVGEGT. Trimming left V 5 bases short and J 14 bases short, with 18 bases between. The CDR3 sequence is 13 residues long. CDR3 loop: CASSPGPRTVLFF. The CDR3 DNA follows: TGTGCCAGCAGTCCGGGACCCCGAACAGTCCTGTTTTTT.

The rearrangement joins TRBV6-5 to TRBJ2-6; tentative D call: TRBD2 (5 bases). This CDR3 region has 19 residues. Trimming removed 3 bases at V and 3 bases at J, with 21 bases between. Germline V gene sequence: CDR1 MNHEY, CDR2 SVGAGI. The chain's CDR3 is CASSYQATRTGVGANVLTF. In DNA form, the CDR3 reads TGTGCCAGCAGTTATCAGGCTACTAGAACTGGGGTTGGGGCCAACGTCCTGACTTTC.

The genes are TRBV27 and TRBJ2-1; D unresolved. V was shortened by 11 bases and J by 3 bases, with 11 bases between the two germline ends. CDR1 MNHEY and CDR2 SMNVEV come from the germline V gene (reference sequence). This CDR3 spans 12 amino acids. CDR3 sequence: CASGSIYNEQFF. CDR3 nucleotides: TGTGCCTCGGGCAGCATCTACAATGAGCAGTTCTTC.

Only a few counts were recorded for this clonotype. The chain recombines TRBV21-1 with TRBJ2-3; TRBD1 is the table's D call, not checked against the DNA. TRBV21-1 is classified as a pseudogene. The CDR3 is 17 residues long. CDR3 amino acids: CASSKGTTRTRPDTQYF. The CDR3 DNA sequence: TGTGCCAGCAGCAAAGGCACGACCCGGACAAGGCCAGATACGCAGTATTTT.

This clonotype came up a few times. The rearrangement links TRBV18 to TRBJ1-5; no reliable D call. The CDR3 totals 14 residues. Trimming took off 0 bases at V and 4 bases at J, with 7 bases between the two ends. CDR1 is KGHSH, CDR2 LQKENI, per germline. The CDR3 bases are TGTGCCAGCTCACCACCGAACGGGAATCAGCCCCAGCATTTT. Translating it yields CASSPPNGNQPQHF.

This clonotype appeared a few times. The J gene is TRBJ2-7, the V gene TRBV27; 10 bases line up with TRBD2. The germline V gene encodes CDR1 MNHEY and CDR2 SMNVEV (reference sequence). V lost 5 bases, J lost 0 bases, and 4 bases stayed unmatched. The CDR3 is 15 amino acids. For the CDR3, the DNA is TGTGCCAGCAGTCTAACTAGCGGGAACTCCTACGAGCAGTACTTC. It is translated as CASSLTSGNSYEQYF.

The sample holds many counts of this clonotype. V gene TRBV24-1 combines with J gene TRBJ2-2, with D uncertain. CDR3 length: 14 residues. Between the trimmed V and J ends, which lost 6 bases and 2 bases, there was a span of 9 bases. The germline gives CDR1 KGHDR, CDR2 SFDVKD. The CDR3 region has the DNA TGTGCCACCAGTTCCAGAGCAAACACCGGGGAGCTGTTTTTT. The encoded protein is CATSSRANTGELFF.

CDR3 DNA sequence: TGTGCCAGCACCACGACACATACCGGGTACACTGAAGCTTTCTTT. The encoded protein is CASTTTHTGYTEAFF. The J gene is TRBJ1-1, the V gene TRBV6-2 or TRBV6-3, with no clear D. CDR1 and CDR2 from the germline V gene are MNHEY and SVGEGT. The CDR3 contains 15 residues. The V end was cut by 7 bases, the J end by 3 bases, with 18 bases between.

A few counts support this clonotype. The CDR3 region is CASSEAGRRHQPQHF. CDR3 nucleotides: TGTGCCAGCAGTGAAGCAGGGAGGCGTCATCAGCCCCAGCATTTT. The chain has TRBV6-1 and TRBJ1-5; D gene uncertain. Per germline, CDR1 MNHNS and CDR2 SASEGT. V dropped 0 bases and J dropped 5 bases, with 11 bases sitting between them. This CDR3 spans 15 amino acids.